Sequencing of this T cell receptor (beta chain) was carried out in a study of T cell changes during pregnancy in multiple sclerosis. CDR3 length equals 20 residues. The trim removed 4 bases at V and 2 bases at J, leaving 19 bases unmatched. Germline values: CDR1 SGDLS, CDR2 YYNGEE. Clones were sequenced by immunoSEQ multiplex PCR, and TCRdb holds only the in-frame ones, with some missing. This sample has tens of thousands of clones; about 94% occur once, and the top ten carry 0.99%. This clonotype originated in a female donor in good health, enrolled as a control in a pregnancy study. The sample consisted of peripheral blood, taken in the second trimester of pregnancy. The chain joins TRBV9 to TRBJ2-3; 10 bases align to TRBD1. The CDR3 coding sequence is TGTGCCAGCAGCAGACAGACAGGGGGCGGGATGGCGGGATCCACAGATACGCAGTATTTT. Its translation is CASSRQTGGGMAGSTDTQYF.